A selection of T cell receptor beta chains follows, all from one sample in a study of shared clonotypes between healthy human individuals. Data came from immunoSEQ multiplex PCR; TCRdb stores just in-frame clones and leaves some out. The table includes about 2.4 million clones, approximately 94% detected once. Sequencing was carried out using naive CD4+ T cells sorted from blood. These receptors were obtained from a man aged 18 to 35 in good health. Each CDR3 is given with its conserved first and last residue. The D gene is left open where the match is weak. Clone sizes are given selectively: once, few, many, or a class where the clone is expanded.

12	TRBV6-5	TRBJ2-4	.	.	TGTGCCAGCCTTTCGGTCGGGAACATTCAGTACTTC	CASLSVGNIQYF
12	TRBV6-6	TRBJ2-3	.	.	TGTGCCAGCGAACAGAACACAGATACGCAGTATTTT	CASEQNTDTQYF
15	TRBV19	TRBJ1-1	.	TRBD1	TGTGCCAGTAGTATCCAGGGGGCAACGAACACTGAAGCTTTCTTT	CASSIQGATNTEAFF
13	TRBV7-7	TRBJ2-5	.	.	TGTGCTACCGGCAGGATCATTGGGGAGACCCAGTACTTC	CATGRIIGETQYF
15	TRBV10-3	TRBJ2-7	.	.	TGTGCCATCAGTGAGTCGACACAGGGTCCCTACGAGCAGTACTTC	CAISESTQGPYEQYF
13	TRBV10-3	TRBJ1-6	.	.	TGTGCCATCAGTGACGGGGTGTCGTCACCCCTCCACTTT	CAISDGVSSPLHF
16	TRBV7-3	TRBJ2-3	once	TRBD1	TGTGCCAGCAGCTCCACAGGGGGCTTGGGCACAGATACGCAGTATTTT	CASSSTGGLGTDTQYF
15	TRBV4-3	TRBJ2-5	few	TRBD1	TGCGCCAGCAGCCAAGGGGACAGGGACCAAGAGACCCAGTACTTC	CASSQGDRDQETQYF
11	TRBV6-1	TRBJ2-7	.	.	TGTGCCAGCAGTGCTACCTACGAGCAGTACTTC	CASSATYEQYF
15	TRBV5-4	TRBJ2-7	.	TRBD1	TGTGCCAGCAGCCCAGTCCGGACAGGGGGCGGCGAGCAGTACTTC	CASSPVRTGGGEQYF
15	TRBV19	TRBJ2-3	once	TRBD1	TGTGCCAGTAGTATGGACAGGGGAGGCACAGATACGCAGTATTTT	CASSMDRGGTDTQYF
12	TRBV28	TRBJ1-2	.	TRBD1	TGTGCCAGCAGTTTATCACAGGGGGGCTACACCTTC	CASSLSQGGYTF
15	TRBV7-9	TRBJ1-1	once	TRBD1	TGTGCCAGCAGCTTTATACAGGGGTCGGTTACTGAAGCTTTCTTT	CASSFIQGSVTEAFF
18	TRBV10-3	TRBJ2-1	.	TRBD2	TGTGCCATCAGTGCTGTGACTAGCGGGGGGGCCGGGAGGAATGAGCAGTTCTTC	CAISAVTSGGAGRNEQFF
14	TRBV25-1	TRBJ1-2	.	.	TGTGCCAGCAGTGCAGACATTAACTACTATGGCTACACCTTC	CASSADINYYGYTF
14	TRBV6-5	TRBJ1-6	.	.	TGTGCCAGCAGCCCAACAGGGCTGAATTCACCCCTCCACTTT	CASSPTGLNSPLHF
12	TRBV9	TRBJ1-2	.	.	TGTGCCAGCAGCGTAGACGGGTATGGCTACACCTTC	CASSVDGYGYTF
14	TRBV5-1	TRBJ1-1	.	.	TGCGCCAGCAGCTTGGGGCCGGGGAACACTGAAGCTTTCTTT	CASSLGPGNTEAFF
19	TRBV7-8	TRBJ1-6	once	.	TGTGCCAGCAGCCGATTGGCAGGGGACCTAAGCTCCTATAATTCACCCCTCCACTTT	CASSRLAGDLSSYNSPLHF
15	TRBV9	TRBJ1-5	.	.	TGTGCCAGCAGCGTAGAGGATTCAGGCAATCAGCCCCAGCATTTT	CASSVEDSGNQPQHF
16	TRBV5-1	TRBJ2-1	once	.	TGCGCCAGCAGCTCCGAGGTAGTGGGCCCCTACAATGAGCAGTTCTTC	CASSSEVVGPYNEQFF
15	TRBV9	TRBJ2-2	.	.	TGTGCCAGCAGCGTAGAGGGGAACAGTCCCGGGGAGCTGTTTTTT	CASSVEGNSPGELFF
14	TRBV6-5	TRBJ1-4	.	.	TGTGCCAGCAGTTACTCGAGGTTCGGGGAAAAACTGTTTTTT	CASSYSRFGEKLFF
13	TRBV11-1	TRBJ1-6	.	.	TGTGCCAGCAGCTTACGGGACGATTCACCCCTCCACTTT	CASSLRDDSPLHF
17	TRBV28	TRBJ2-7	once	.	TGTGCCAGCAGTTCCTTGGCCCTTGCTCCCGGCTCCCTGGAGCAGTACTTC	CASSSLALAPGSLEQYF
16	TRBV11-2	TRBJ2-3	.	.	TGTGCCAGCAGCTTAGGGGGACCCCGATTCCCAGATACGCAGTATTTT	CASSLGGPRFPDTQYF
13	TRBV15	TRBJ2-7	.	.	TGTGCCACCAGCCCCCTGGGGGCCCACGAGCAGTACTTC	CATSPLGAHEQYF
17	TRBV7-9	TRBJ2-1	.	.	TGTGCCAGCAGCCCTACTGGGACACCCAGGGCGTACAATGAGCAGTTCTTC	CASSPTGTPRAYNEQFF
15	TRBV6-5	TRBJ1-3	.	TRBD1	TGTGCCAGCAGTAGGACAGGAAGCTCTGGAAACACCATATATTTT	CASSRTGSSGNTIYF
16	TRBV15	TRBJ2-3	few	.	TGTGCCACCAGCAGTCTGGACAGAACTAGCACAGATACGCAGTATTTT	CATSSLDRTSTDTQYF
12	TRBV6-1	TRBJ1-5	.	.	TGTGCCAGCAGTGAAAGGCCTCAGCCCCAGCATTTT	CASSERPQPQHF
16	TRBV21-1	TRBJ1-5	.	.	TGTGCCAGCAGCAAAGAGAAAGCCCCAAGCAATCAGCCCCAGCATTTT	CASSKEKAPSNQPQHF
14	TRBV18	TRBJ1-1	.	TRBD1	TGTGCCAGCTCACCGCCGGGACAGGGGACTGAAGCTTTCTTT	CASSPPGQGTEAFF